Following are 18 T cell receptor beta chains from one sample sequenced in a study of blood T cell repertoires in COVID-19. The method was immunoSEQ multiplex PCR; TCRdb's version includes in-frame clones alone and lacks a portion of them. Counted here are about 63,000 clones, 79% occurring once; the ten biggest clones make up roughly 32%. Input material: peripheral blood. Receptor source: a human donor in a cohort sampled during active COVID-19.

The rearrangement links TRBV6-5 to TRBJ2-3; maybe TRBD1 (6 bases). This CDR3 contains 16 residues. Trimming shortened V by 4 bases and J by 1 base, and 15 bases separated the two germline ends. The germline V gene has CDR1 MNHEY and CDR2 SVGAGI. The CDR3 DNA is TGTGCCAGCAGTTTAACAGGGATAAGGGGCACAGATACGCAGTATTTT. It specifies CASSLTGIRGTDTQYF.

V usage is TRBV7-3 and J usage is TRBJ2-6; tentative D call: TRBD1 (6 bases). The germline V gene encodes CDR1 SGHTA and CDR2 FQGTGA. The CDR3 is 17 residues long. Trimming stripped 0 bases from V and 0 bases from J, with 9 bases between. In DNA, the CDR3 is TGTGCCAGCAGCTTAACGGGACAAAACTCTGGGGCCAACGTCCTGACTTTC. This sequence encodes CASSLTGQNSGANVLTF.

The J gene is TRBJ1-2, the V gene TRBV25-1, with D possibly being TRBD1 (6 bases). Trimming took 8 bases from V and 7 from J, leaving 17 bases between them. Germline assignment: CDR1 MGHDK and CDR2 SYGVNS. The CDR3 contains 13 residues. Here the CDR3 reads CASGRTGGGGYTF. DNA of the CDR3: TGTGCCAGCGGACGCACGGGGGGCGGTGGCTACACCTTC.

This clone has a handful of counts. This chain connects TRBV28 to TRBJ1-2; TRBD1 matches 7 bases. V was pared by 7 bases and J by 5 bases, with 10 bases of the junction left unmatched. Germline values: CDR1 MDHEN, CDR2 SYDVKM. CDR3 length equals 14 residues. CDR3 residues: CASKSEGARYGYTF. The CDR3 coding sequence is TGTGCCAGCAAGTCCGAGGGGGCGAGGTATGGCTACACCTTC.

This rearrangement joins TRBV24-1 to TRBJ2-3; 7 bases line up with TRBD1. This CDR3 is built from 16 residues. Germline CDR1 and CDR2: KGHDR and SFDVKD. V shed 2 bases and J 1 base; nucleotides not matched to a gene: 5. CDR3 DNA: TGTGCCACCAGTGATTCGCAGGGGGATGGCACAGATACGCAGTATTTT. Translating it yields CATSDSQGDGTDTQYF.

V and J are TRBV27 and TRBJ2-3, with 8 bases matching TRBD2. In germline, CDR1 is MNHEY, CDR2 SMNVEV (reference sequence). V was pared by 7 bases and J by 0 bases, with 9 bases of the junction left unmatched. The CDR3 sequence is 16 residues long. CDR3 loop: CASTLTGGTSTDTQYF. CDR3 bases: TGTGCCAGCACCCTCACGGGAGGGACTAGCACAGATACGCAGTATTTT.

This clone was detected only once. This chain uses TRBV9 with TRBJ2-3; 7 bases map to TRBD1. Germline V gene data show CDR1 as SGDLS and CDR2 as YYNGEE. This CDR3 has 16 amino acids. J was trimmed by 6 bases and V by 3 bases; bases with no gene match: 13. CDR3 amino acids: CASSEGALIRGDTQYF. In DNA form, the CDR3 reads TGTGCCAGCAGCGAGGGGGCGCTGATTCGGGGTGATACGCAGTATTTT.

This chain links TRBV4-1 with TRBJ2-2; tentative D call: TRBD2 (5 bases). Germline V gene lookup returns CDR1 MGHRA and CDR2 YSYEKL. V gave up 5 bases and J gave up 2 bases, with 15 bases separating them. The CDR3 runs 16 residues. The CDR3 here is CASSEGKAANTGELFF. The CDR3 coding sequence is TGCGCCAGCAGCGAGGGAAAGGCTGCAAACACCGGGGAGCTGTTTTTT.

The chain recombines TRBV4-2 with TRBJ2-3; TRBD2 matches 7 bases. Germline V gives CDR1 LGHNA, CDR2 YNFKEQ. CDR3 length: 16 amino acids. V lost 1 base to trimming and J lost 3 bases; unmatched junction nucleotides: 7. The CDR3 DNA follows: TGTGCCAGCAGCCAAGCCGCGGGAGACCCAACAGATACGCAGTATTTT. Protein: CASSQAAGDPTDTQYF.

The V gene is TRBV29-1, the J gene TRBJ1-2; maybe TRBD1 (6 bases). CDR3 length: 13 amino acids. V dropped 6 bases and J dropped 8 bases, with 19 bases sitting between them. Per the germline V gene, CDR1 is SQVTM and CDR2 is ANQGSEA. For the CDR3, the DNA is TGCAGCGTCAGGGTGACAGGATCTGGCGGCTACACCTTC. This translates into CSVRVTGSGGYTF.

The V gene is TRBV7-2, the J gene TRBJ1-5; D may be TRBD1 (5 bases). The CDR3 sequence is 16 residues long. The germline gives CDR1 SGHTA, CDR2 FQGNSA. V gave up 2 bases and J gave up 2 bases, with 13 bases separating them. CDR3 bases: TGTGCCAGCAGCTTAAGGGGTCGGTCGGGCAATCAGCCCCAGCATTTT. Amino acids: CASSLRGRSGNQPQHF.

This clone turned up a few times. The genes are TRBV28 and TRBJ1-4, with 7 bases fitting TRBD1. V shed 11 bases, J shed 6 bases, and the junction held 9 bases outside the gene matches. The germline V gene encodes CDR1 MDHEN and CDR2 SYDVKM. The CDR3 covers 13 residues. CDR3 DNA sequence: TGTGCCTCCCGGACAGGACATTATGAAAAACTGTTTTTT. The encoded protein is CASRTGHYEKLFF.

V is TRBV7-2 and J is TRBJ2-5; possibly TRBD1 for D (6 bases). Looked up from germline, CDR1 is SGHTA and CDR2 is FQGNSA. Trimming removed 6 bases at V and 1 base at J, with 9 bases between. This CDR3 comprises 13 residues. The CDR3 loop is CASRQGRQETQYF. CDR3 bases: TGTGCCAGCAGACAGGGCCGCCAAGAGACCCAGTACTTC. Drawing the rest from reference TRBV7-2 and TRBJ2-5, the complete variable domain is GAGVSQSPSNKVTEKGKDVELRCDPISGHTALYWYRQSLGQGLEFLIYFQGNSAPDKSGLPSDRFSAERTGGSVSTLTIQRTQQEDSAVYLCASRQGRQETQYFGPGTRLLVL.

The chain is built from TRBV18 and TRBJ2-3; no clear D. V lost 3 bases to trimming and J lost 6 bases, with 7 bases between them. Germline V gene lookup returns CDR1 KGHSH and CDR2 LQKENI. This CDR3 is 12 amino acids long. CDR3 nucleotide sequence: TGTGCCAGCTCACCGGGCTCCGATACGCAGTATTTT. Its protein is CASSPGSDTQYF. Full variable domain (remainder filled in from reference TRBV18 and TRBJ2-3): NAGVMQNPRHLVRRRGQEARLRCSPMKGHSHVYWYRQLPEEGLKFMVYLQKENIIDESGMPKERFSAEFPKEGPSILRIQQVVRGDSAAYFCASSPGSDTQYFGPGTRLTVL.

J is TRBJ1-3 and V is TRBV19, with a weak D call TRBD1 (5 bases). The CDR3 is 16 residues long. V shed 6 bases and J shed 2 bases, with 17 bases lying between them. Germline CDR1 LNHDA, CDR2 SQIVND (reference sequence). The CDR3 loop is CASRQTGTSTGNTIYF. The CDR3 nucleotides are TGTGCCAGTAGGCAAACCGGGACTTCCACTGGAAACACCATATATTTT.

This clone was seen a single time. The rearrangement links TRBV18 to TRBJ2-2; perhaps TRBD2 as D (5 bases). V was shortened by 2 bases and J by 7 bases, with 8 bases between the two germline ends. Germline V gene lookup returns CDR1 KGHSH and CDR2 LQKENI. The length of the CDR3 is 13 residues. This CDR3 reads CASSPLRVGELFF. The DNA of the CDR3 is TGTGCCAGCTCACCATTGCGGGTCGGGGAGCTGTTTTTT. The full variable domain, its missing parts supplied by reference TRBV18 and TRBJ2-2, is NAGVMQNPRHLVRRRGQEARLRCSPMKGHSHVYWYRQLPEEGLKFMVYLQKENIIDESGMPKERFSAEFPKEGPSILRIQQVVRGDSAAYFCASSPLRVGELFFGEGSRLTVL.

CDR3 bases: TGTGCCAGCAGGAGAACCGGGACAGGCAATCAGCCCCAGCATTTT. Protein: CASRRTGTGNQPQHF. The chain employs TRBV2 and TRBJ1-5; 7 bases line up with TRBD1. In germline, CDR1 is SNHLY, CDR2 FYNNEI. There are 15 residues in the CDR3. Trimming cost V 6 bases and J 2 bases; bases outside gene matches: 7. The full variable domain, rest sourced from reference TRBV2 and TRBJ1-5, is EPEVTQTPSHQVTQMGQEVILRCVPISNHLYFYWYRQILGQKVEFLVSFYNNEISEKSEIFDDQFSVERPDGSNFTLKIRSTKLEDSAMYFCASRRTGTGNQPQHFGDGTRLSIL.

The genes are TRBV7-8 and TRBJ2-7; 7 nucleotides match TRBD1. CDR3 length: 14 residues. Germline V lookup: CDR1 SGHVS, CDR2 FQNEAQ. V shed 1 base and J 3 bases; nucleotides not matched to a gene: 3. The CDR3 region is CASSLGDRIYEQYF. The CDR3 bases are TGTGCCAGCAGCTTAGGGGACAGAATCTACGAGCAGTACTTC.